This T cell receptor beta chain was identified during a study of PD-L1 blockade in urothelial cancer. Whole-study context: Atezolizumab at 1,200 mg intravenously every 3 weeks was started by patients in about 2014. About 90% of the roughly 29 patients were men with bladder-origin urothelial cancer. Chemotherapy regimens numbering 0 to 3 had been given to patients.

The CDR3 runs to 15 residues. V lost 3 bases to trimming and J lost 5 bases; unmatched junction nucleotides: 8. The germline CDR1 and CDR2 sequences are LNHDA and SQIVND (reference sequence). Noted time point: peripheral blood 6 weeks after treatment start. Urothelial carcinoma in patients was locally advanced or metastatic. This table comes from immunoSEQ multiplex PCR, and its TCRdb copy is limited to in-frame clones, with some not included. This sample has 25,000 to 35,000 clones; around 84% occur once, and the top ten carry 2.5% to 3%. Here the sequenced sample was PBMCs, taken around atezolizumab (anti-PD-L1) treatment. The gene calls are TRBV19 and TRBJ2-3; TRBD2 agrees at 7 bases. This receptor was identified in a man between 65 and 79 years old with urothelial cancer. In nucleotides, the CDR3 is TGTGCCAGTAGTATGAGCGGGACCAGGAGAGATACGCAGTATTTT. Protein product: CASSMSGTRRDTQYF. Based on the CDR3 plus reference TRBV19 and TRBJ2-3, the full variable domain is DGGITQSPKYLFRKEGQNVTLSCEQNLNHDAMYWYRQDPGQGLRLIYYSQIVNDFQKGDIAEGYSVSREKKESFPLTVTSAQKNPTAFYLCASSMSGTRRDTQYFGPGTRLTVL.